The rows below give T cell receptor beta chains drawn from one sample of a study of OX40 agonist ivuxolimab in advanced cancers. Generated by immunoSEQ multiplex PCR, the TCRdb table keeps only in-frame clones and is missing some. The sample carries 95,000 to 150,000 clones, 80% to 95% recorded once. Here the sequenced sample was CD4+ or CD8+ T cells sorted from blood, taken in a trial of the OX40 agonist ivuxolimab. These receptors were collected from an adult with an advanced solid tumor such as melanoma, head and neck, liver or kidney cancer. The CDR3 runs from the conserved cysteine through the conserved F or W. A D gene is named only where the DNA matches it firmly. A clone size is listed for some rows: how often the clone was seen (once, few, many), or a class if it is expanded.

v_call	d_call	clone_size	cdr3_length	j_call	cdr3_aa	cdr3_nt
TRBV28	.	.	15	TRBJ1-1	CASSPPGRLNTEAFF	TGTGCCAGCAGTCCCCCCGGCAGGTTGAACACTGAAGCTTTCTTT
TRBV9	TRBD1	.	17	TRBJ1-1	CASSSDGQGPLGTEAFF	TGTGCCAGCAGCTCCGACGGACAGGGCCCTTTGGGCACTGAAGCTTTCTTT
TRBV6-6	TRBD2	once	14	TRBJ2-7	CASSYGGVAGEQYF	TGTGCCAGCAGTTATGGGGGGGTAGCGGGCGAGCAGTACTTC
TRBV20-1	.	.	11	TRBJ2-6	CSGEGANVLTF	TGCAGTGGGGAGGGGGCCAACGTCCTGACTTTC
TRBV7-2	TRBD1	.	17	TRBJ1-5	CASSLDATGWINQPQHF	TGTGCCAGCAGCTTAGACGCGACAGGGTGGATTAATCAGCCCCAGCATTTT
TRBV27	.	.	15	TRBJ2-2	CASSLSGAVGGELFF	TGTGCCAGCAGTTTATCTGGAGCGGTGGGCGGGGAGCTGTTTTTT
TRBV27	TRBD1	.	15	TRBJ2-2	CASGTGGWTTGELFF	TGTGCCAGCGGGACAGGGGGTTGGACCACCGGGGAGCTGTTTTTT
TRBV5-6	.	once	13	TRBJ1-5	CASSLEPNQPQHF	TGTGCCAGCAGCTTGGAACCCAATCAGCCCCAGCATTTT
TRBV27	.	.	14	TRBJ2-7	CASSLRGNTYEQYF	TGTGCCAGCAGTTTAAGGGGCAACACCTACGAGCAGTACTTC
TRBV19	.	.	14	TRBJ2-3	CASSIEASTHTQYF	TGTGCCAGTAGTATAGAGGCCAGCACTCATACGCAGTATTTT
TRBV14	.	.	13	TRBJ2-5	CASSPPGGRTQYF	TGTGCCAGCAGCCCCCCTGGGGGGAGAACCCAGTACTTC
TRBV18	.	once	15	TRBJ2-1	CASSPTQGRGYEQFF	TGTGCCAGCTCACCAACCCAGGGGCGCGGGTACGAGCAGTTCTTC
TRBV5-6	TRBD2	many	16	TRBJ2-7	CASSTSRIATSHEQYF	TGTGCCAGCAGCACATCACGAATAGCGACTAGCCACGAGCAGTACTTC
TRBV25-1	.	.	14	TRBJ2-1	CASSSAGGSGEQFF	TGTGCCAGCAGTTCCGCAGGGGGGAGCGGTGAGCAGTTCTTC
TRBV7-9	.	.	14	TRBJ2-5	CASSQGRGQETQYF	TGTGCCAGCAGCCAGGGGCGGGGCCAAGAGACCCAGTACTTC
TRBV11-2	.	.	12	TRBJ1-6	CASSLDIAPLHF	TGTGCCAGCAGCTTAGATATCGCACCCCTCCACTTT
TRBV5-1	.	.	15	TRBJ2-1	CASSLEFEGRNEQFF	TGCGCCAGCAGCTTGGAATTCGAGGGACGGAATGAGCAGTTCTTC
TRBV6-5	TRBD2	.	15	TRBJ2-1	CASRRSSGSNGEQFF	TGTGCCAGCAGGCGCTCAAGCGGGAGTAATGGTGAGCAGTTCTTC
TRBV2	.	.	13	TRBJ2-3	CASRPDRTDTQYF	TGTGCCAGCAGGCCCGATCGCACAGATACGCAGTATTTT
TRBV4-2	.	.	15	TRBJ2-1	CASSREQVSYNEQFF	TGTGCCAGCAGCCGCGAACAGGTGTCCTACAATGAGCAGTTCTTC
TRBV2	TRBD2	.	15	TRBJ2-7	CASSPGLAGSYEQYF	TGTGCCAGCAGTCCCGGACTAGCGGGGTCCTACGAGCAGTACTTC
TRBV19	.	.	15	TRBJ1-1	CASSVTGTLNTEAFF	TGTGCCAGTAGTGTCACCGGTACCTTGAACACTGAAGCTTTCTTT
TRBV5-6	TRBD1	.	15	TRBJ2-5	CASSSRQGAGETQYF	TGTGCCAGCAGCTCCCGACAGGGGGCAGGGGAGACCCAGTACTTC
TRBV5-1	TRBD1	.	13	TRBJ1-3	CASTTGHGNTIYF	TGCGCCAGCACGACAGGGCATGGAAACACCATATATTTT
TRBV5-1	.	.	13	TRBJ2-1	CASSLVGEDEQFF	TGCGCCAGCAGCTTGGTCGGGGAAGATGAGCAGTTCTTC
TRBV7-9	.	.	14	TRBJ2-1	CASSLEGLFAEQFF	TGTGCCAGCAGCTTAGAAGGGCTATTTGCTGAGCAGTTCTTC
TRBV6-1	TRBD2	.	13	TRBJ2-1	CASSRDYTDEQFF	TGTGCCAGCAGCCGGGACTACACCGATGAGCAGTTCTTC
TRBV19	.	.	15	TRBJ1-2	CASSTPGGGDYGYTF	TGTGCCAGTAGTACCCCGGGAGGGGGAGACTATGGCTACACCTTC
TRBV5-8	.	.	13	TRBJ2-1	CASSGTHYNEQFF	TGTGCCAGCAGCGGGACACATTACAATGAGCAGTTCTTC
TRBV12-1	.	.	19	TRBJ2-6	CASSPWGGTGHSGTNVLTF	TGTGCCAGCAGCCCATGGGGGGGGACAGGTCACTCTGGGACCAACGTCCTGACTTTC
TRBV6-1	.	few	13	TRBJ1-5	CASSESGNQPQHF	TGTGCCAGCAGTGAAAGTGGTAATCAGCCCCAGCATTTT
TRBV15	TRBD1	.	14	TRBJ1-1	CATSRHRGDTEAFF	TGTGCCACCAGCAGACACAGGGGAGACACTGAAGCTTTCTTT
TRBV28	TRBD2	once	16	TRBJ2-2	CASSLASGGALGELFF	TGTGCCAGCAGTTTAGCTAGCGGGGGGGCCCTCGGGGAGCTGTTTTTT
TRBV11-1	.	.	14	TRBJ1-5	CASSLAGGSQPQHF	TGTGCCAGCAGCTTAGCAGGGGGTTCTCAGCCCCAGCATTTT
TRBV11-2	TRBD2	.	15	TRBJ2-1	CASSNSGRDYNEQFF	TGTGCCAGCAGCAATAGCGGGAGAGACTACAATGAGCAGTTCTTC
TRBV7-2	.	once	13	TRBJ2-1	CASSLAGVGEQFF	TGTGCCAGCAGCTTAGCGGGAGTAGGTGAGCAGTTCTTC
TRBV6-1	.	.	12	TRBJ1-1	CASGRQNTEAFF	TGTGCCAGCGGTCGGCAGAACACTGAAGCTTTCTTT
TRBV7-2	.	.	13	TRBJ2-1	CASSQQSYNEQFF	TGTGCCAGCAGCCAACAGAGCTACAATGAGCAGTTCTTC
TRBV6-6	TRBD2	.	12	TRBJ2-7	CASIRPGGEQYF	TGTGCCAGCATCCGGCCGGGAGGGGAGCAGTACTTC
TRBV11-2	TRBD1	.	13	TRBJ2-2	CASTGQSTGELFF	TGTGCCAGCACGGGACAGTCCACCGGGGAGCTGTTTTTT
TRBV7-3	.	.	14	TRBJ1-6	CASSFNGPNSPLHF	TGTGCCAGCAGCTTCAACGGACCTAATTCACCCCTCCACTTT
TRBV5-5	.	.	14	TRBJ2-1	CASSLVTSQNEQFF	TGTGCCAGCAGCTTGGTGACTAGTCAAAATGAGCAGTTCTTC
TRBV1	.	.	17	TRBJ2-3	CTSSHPKGGGGTDTQYF	TGCACCAGCAGCCATCCAAAGGGCGGGGGAGGCACAGATACGCAGTATTTT
TRBV5-6	.	.	15	TRBJ1-1	CASSLDRALKVEAFF	TGTGCCAGCAGCTTGGACAGGGCGCTGAAGGTTGAAGCTTTCTTT
TRBV6-1	.	.	15	TRBJ1-1	CASSLIGSQNTEAFF	TGTGCCAGCAGTCTGATTGGGAGCCAAAACACTGAAGCTTTCTTT
TRBV5-1	.	.	14	TRBJ2-1	CASSLGGGYNEQFF	TGCGCCAGCAGCTTGGGGGGTGGCTACAATGAGCAGTTCTTC
TRBV2	TRBD2	.	15	TRBJ2-3	CASKGTSGRVDTQYF	TGTGCCAGCAAAGGGACTAGCGGGAGGGTAGATACGCAGTATTTT
TRBV7-2	TRBD2	few	18	TRBJ2-1	CASSFYGFLAGERVGQFF	TGTGCCAGCAGCTTCTACGGATTCCTAGCGGGAGAGCGGGTCGGGCAGTTCTTC
TRBV29-1	TRBD2	.	14	TRBJ2-7	CSVELAGGLAEQYF	TGCAGCGTTGAACTAGCGGGAGGCCTCGCCGAGCAGTACTTC
TRBV19	TRBD1	.	19	TRBJ2-1	CASSPRTNRGMELTGEQFF	TGTGCCAGTAGCCCGAGGACCAACAGGGGAATGGAGCTCACGGGTGAGCAGTTCTTC
TRBV6-5	TRBD1	.	15	TRBJ2-2	CASKEDRSNTGELFF	TGTGCCAGCAAGGAGGACAGGAGCAACACCGGGGAGCTGTTTTTT
TRBV7-3	.	once	13	TRBJ2-6	CASSPLGANVLTF	TGTGCCAGCAGCCCCCTGGGGGCCAACGTCCTGACTTTC
TRBV7-2	TRBD1	.	15	TRBJ2-7	CASSFRDREAYEQYF	TGTGCCAGCAGCTTCCGGGACAGGGAGGCGTACGAGCAGTACTTC
TRBV7-2	.	.	14	TRBJ1-2	CASSFSGQNYGYTF	TGTGCCAGCAGCTTTAGCGGACAGAACTATGGCTACACCTTC
TRBV5-4	.	.	14	TRBJ1-3	CASSLGGFGNTIYF	TGTGCCAGCAGCTTGGGCGGGTTCGGAAACACCATATATTTT
TRBV5-4	.	.	14	TRBJ1-1	CASSPQGLGTEAFF	TGTGCCAGCAGCCCACAGGGTCTAGGTACTGAAGCTTTCTTT
TRBV15	TRBD2	.	16	TRBJ2-7	CATSRGGTSGTYEQYF	TGTGCCACCAGCAGAGGGGGGACTAGCGGCACCTACGAGCAGTACTTC